These T cell receptor beta chains were read from a single sample in a study of blood T cells in healthy people across ages. TCRdb re-derived calls from the 5' RACE reads in MiXCR, one entry per CDR3 protein. The repertoire holds more than 550,000 distinct CDR3 sequences, with 22% as singletons. Input material: blood. The receptor set was obtained from a man in his 70s in good health. The CDR3 runs from the conserved cysteine through the conserved F or W. Fields, in order: V gene, D gene, J gene, clone size, CDR3 DNA, CDR3 protein. A D gene is named only where the DNA matches it firmly. A row's size may be missing; if present it is once, few, many or a size class.

>TRBV20-1|TRBD2|TRBJ2-5|.
TGCAGTGCTCCCCTACTAGCGAGACAAGAGACCCAGTACTTC
CSAPLLARQETQYF
>TRBV5-5|TRBD1|TRBJ1-2|.
TGTGCCATCGGACAGGGACCTGACGCTAACTATGGCTACACCTTC
CAIGQGPDANYGYTF
>TRBV6-6|.|TRBJ1-2|.
TGTGCCAGCAGTGGAAACCGGGACGGGAACTATGGCTACACCTTC
CASSGNRDGNYGYTF
>TRBV5-8|.|TRBJ1-1|few
TGTGCCAGCAGCGTGGTGTTTGAAGCTTTCTTT
CASSVVFEAFF
>TRBV4-3|TRBD2|TRBJ2-3|few
TGCGCCAGCAGCCAAGCTAGCGGGAGTTATACGCAGTATTTT
CASSQASGSYTQYF
>TRBV4-3|TRBD1|TRBJ2-1|.
TGCGCCGGAGGGGACAGGGGGCGTAGCGGGGCTAGCTCCTACAATGAGCAGTTCTTC
CAGGDRGRSGASSYNEQFF
>TRBV14|.|TRBJ2-5|many
TGTGCCAGCAGCCAAGGACTCGGAACCCAGTACTTC
CASSQGLGTQYF
>TRBV3-1|.|TRBJ1-2|.
TGTGCCAGCAGCCAAGCGGTTTATGGCTACACCTTC
CASSQAVYGYTF
>TRBV27|.|TRBJ1-5|few
TGTGCCAGCAGTTTACGGCCCCGCGCGGGCAATCAGCCCCAGCATTTT
CASSLRPRAGNQPQHF
>TRBV27|.|TRBJ2-5|.
TGTGCCAGCCAGCGGGGCAGGGGGCAAATTGGAGAGACCCAGTACTTC
CASQRGRGQIGETQYF
>TRBV6-5|TRBD1|TRBJ1-3|.
TGTGCCAGCAGTTACGGGGGACAGTCGACTGGAAACACCATATATTTT
CASSYGGQSTGNTIYF
>TRBV29-1|.|TRBJ2-6|.
TGCAGCGCCCAGGGTGTCTCTGGGGCCAACGTCCTGACTTTC
CSAQGVSGANVLTF
>TRBV13|.|TRBJ2-5|.
TGTGCCAGCAGCTCCGGGGACAAAATACAAGAGACCCAGTACTTC
CASSSGDKIQETQYF
>TRBV29-1|.|TRBJ1-3|.
TGCAGCGTCCAGGAACTCTCTGGAAACACCATATATTTT
CSVQELSGNTIYF
>TRBV7-9|.|TRBJ2-4|few
TGTGCCAGCAGTTCCCCGACAGTAGCCAAAAACATTCAGTACTTC
CASSSPTVAKNIQYF
>TRBV25-1|.|TRBJ2-1|few
TGTGCCAGCAGTGAATTGGCTAGCGACTACAATGAGCAGTTCTTC
CASSELASDYNEQFF
>TRBV2|TRBD1|TRBJ2-1|many
TGTGCCAGCAGTGAAGTCCACCGGACAGGGGTCCGCTACAATGAGCAGTTCTTC
CASSEVHRTGVRYNEQFF
>TRBV19|.|TRBJ1-4|.
TGTGCCAGTAGTATCGGGGTCGCGACTAATGAAAAACTGTTTTTT
CASSIGVATNEKLFF
>TRBV10-2|.|TRBJ2-3|many
TGCGCCAGCACACGGGGTCCCACAGATACGCAGTATTTT
CASTRGPTDTQYF
>TRBV6-5|.|TRBJ2-2|few
TGTGCCAGCAGTTACTCCCCCTCGACCCAACTTTCCACCGGGGAGCTGTTTTTT
CASSYSPSTQLSTGELFF
>TRBV12-3/TRBV12-4|.|TRBJ1-5|few
TGTGCCAGCAGCACCGGTCATAAAACCCAGGGATCCCAGCATTTT
CASSTGHKTQGSQHF
>TRBV29-1|TRBD1|TRBJ2-5|few
TGCAGCTTCAGGACAGGGATAGGGACCCAGTACTTC
CSFRTGIGTQYF
>TRBV7-9|.|TRBJ2-5|few
TGTGCCAGCAGGACTCTCGTCCAAGAGACCCAGTACTTC
CASRTLVQETQYF
>TRBV28|.|TRBJ2-1|.
TGTGCCAGCAGTTTAGCGTTGGGACCCCAAGGTGAGCAGTTCTTC
CASSLALGPQGEQFF
>TRBV5-1|.|TRBJ2-5|.
TGCGCCAGCAGCTTGAAAGAAGAGACCCAGTACTTC
CASSLKEETQYF
>TRBV3-1|.|TRBJ1-4|.
TGTGCCAGCAGCCTTGCCCGGGGGGGGCTGTTTTTT
CASSLARGGLFF
>TRBV20-1|.|TRBJ2-7|many
TGCAGTGCGTCTAAAGGACCCCAGCCTTACTACGAGCAGTACTTC
CSASKGPQPYYEQYF
>TRBV7-2|TRBD2|TRBJ2-2|few
TGTGCCAGCAGCCCGACTAGCGGGGGGGCCGGCGGGGAGCTGTTTTTT
CASSPTSGGAGGELFF
>TRBV14|TRBD2|TRBJ2-1|.
TGTGCCAGCAGTCGACCTTCCGGGACTAGGATCAATGAGCAGTTCTTC
CASSRPSGTRINEQFF
>TRBV29-1|TRBD2|TRBJ2-1|few
TGCAGCGTCGAGACTAGCAAAATTACCAATGAGCAGTTCTTC
CSVETSKITNEQFF
>TRBV12-3/TRBV12-4|.|TRBJ2-2|few
TGTGCCAGCAGTTCTTCAGACACCGGGGAGCTGTTTTTT
CASSSSDTGELFF
>TRBV20-1|.|TRBJ2-5|many
TGCAGTGGGGCGGACCAAGAGACCCAGTACTTC
CSGADQETQYF
>TRBV20-1|.|TRBJ2-7|few
TGCAGTGCTACCTCCCTCGGTGGAGTCTACGAGCAGTACTTC
CSATSLGGVYEQYF
>TRBV24-1|.|TRBJ2-3|few
TGTGCCACCAGTGACTCAGGTTGGGATACGCAGTATTTT
CATSDSGWDTQYF
>TRBV11-2|.|TRBJ1-2|.
TGTGCCAGCAGCTTTTCCCGGGACTTAAACTATGGCTACACCTTC
CASSFSRDLNYGYTF
>TRBV9|TRBD2|TRBJ2-1|.
TGTGCCAGCAGCCCCCGGACTAGCGGGAGTATCAATGAGCAGTTCTTC
CASSPRTSGSINEQFF
>TRBV11-1|.|TRBJ2-1|few
TGTGCCAGCAGCCCGACCCGCGTGACAGGCGCCGACAATGAGCAGTTCTTC
CASSPTRVTGADNEQFF
>TRBV5-1|.|TRBJ1-5|few
TGCGCCAGCAGCCACGGAGACCAGGGTTTTCATCAGCCCCAGCATTTT
CASSHGDQGFHQPQHF
>TRBV5-1|TRBD1|TRBJ2-1|few
TGCGCCAGCAGCCGGGACAGAGACTTTTCCTACAATGAGCAGTTCTTC
CASSRDRDFSYNEQFF
>TRBV6-1|.|TRBJ1-2|.
TGTGCCAGCAGGGAATTCAACGGACTTAACTATGGCTACACCTTC
CASREFNGLNYGYTF
>TRBV5-5|TRBD1|TRBJ2-1|many
TGTGCCAGCAGCTTGGATTGGCTCAGGGACAGGAGAATGGACGAGCAGTTCTTC
CASSLDWLRDRRMDEQFF
>TRBV24-1|.|TRBJ2-1|few
TGTGCCACCAGTGGGGATCAGCGGTACAATGAGCAGTTCTTC
CATSGDQRYNEQFF